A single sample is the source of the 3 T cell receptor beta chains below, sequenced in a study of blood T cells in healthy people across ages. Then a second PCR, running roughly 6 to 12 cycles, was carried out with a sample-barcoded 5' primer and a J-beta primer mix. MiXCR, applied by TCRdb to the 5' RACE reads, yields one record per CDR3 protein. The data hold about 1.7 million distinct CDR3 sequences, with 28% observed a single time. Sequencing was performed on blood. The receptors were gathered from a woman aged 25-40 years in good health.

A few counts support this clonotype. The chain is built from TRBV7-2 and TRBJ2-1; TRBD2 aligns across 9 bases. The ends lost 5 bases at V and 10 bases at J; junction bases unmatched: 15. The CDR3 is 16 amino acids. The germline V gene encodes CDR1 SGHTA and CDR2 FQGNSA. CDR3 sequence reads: CASSPPGGLANQEQFF. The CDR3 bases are TGTGCCAGCAGCCCACCCGGTGGACTAGCGAACCAGGAGCAGTTCTTC.

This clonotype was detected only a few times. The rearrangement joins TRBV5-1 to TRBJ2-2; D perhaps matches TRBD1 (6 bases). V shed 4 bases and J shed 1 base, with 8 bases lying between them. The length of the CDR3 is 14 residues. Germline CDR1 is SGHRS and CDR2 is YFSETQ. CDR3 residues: CASSVGQNTGELFF. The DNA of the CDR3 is TGCGCCAGCAGCGTGGGACAGAACACCGGGGAGCTGTTTTTT.

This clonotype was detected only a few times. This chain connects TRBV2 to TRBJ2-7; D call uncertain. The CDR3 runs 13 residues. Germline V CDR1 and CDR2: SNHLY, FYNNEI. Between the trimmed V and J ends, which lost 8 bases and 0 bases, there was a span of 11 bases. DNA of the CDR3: TGTGCCAGCTGTAAACGGAGCTCCTACGAGCAGTACTTC. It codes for CASCKRSSYEQYF.